These T cell receptor beta chains were read from a single sample in a study of beta chain features in type 1 diabetes. Clones were sequenced by immunoSEQ multiplex PCR, and TCRdb holds only the in-frame ones, with some missing. The sample carries under 400,000 clones, 12% to 15% recorded once. Sequencing input: central memory CD4+ T cells from blood. The source of these receptors is a man aged 25 to 40 in good health. CDR3s include the opening cysteine and the closing phenylalanine or tryptophan. D genes are given only for firm matches. The listing skips clone size in some rows; elsewhere it reads once, few, many or a size class.

d_gene	v_gene	j_gene	abundance	CDR3aa	CDR3nt
-	TRBV6-1	TRBJ1-3	-	CASRGVAGNTIYF	TGTGCCAGCAGGGGAGTAGCTGGAAACACCATATATTTT
TRBD1	TRBV6-5	TRBJ1-2	few	CASSYGQGGSYGYTF	TGTGCCAGCAGTTACGGACAGGGGGGTTCCTATGGCTACACCTTC
-	TRBV10-3	TRBJ1-6	-	CAISESMDRRYNSPLHF	TGTGCCATCAGTGAGTCAATGGACAGAAGGTATAATTCACCCCTCCACTTT
-	TRBV7-2	TRBJ2-7	few	CASSLGREAYEQYF	TGTGCCAGCAGCTTGGGACGGGAAGCCTACGAGCAGTACTTC
-	TRBV7-9	TRBJ1-2	-	CASSSGQHPKEGTF	TGTGCCAGCAGCTCCGGACAGCACCCTAAGGAGGGCACCTTC
TRBD1	TRBV28	TRBJ2-1	-	CASTRGQGWGNEQFF	TGTGCCAGCACCAGGGGGCAAGGTTGGGGCAATGAGCAGTTCTTC
-	TRBV7-2	TRBJ2-7	few	CASSFGGSYEQYF	TGTGCCAGCAGCTTCGGGGGCTCCTACGAGCAGTACTTC
TRBD2	TRBV30	TRBJ2-1	-	CAWNIGTSGSNEQFF	TGTGCCTGGAATATCGGGACTAGCGGGAGCAATGAGCAGTTCTTC
-	TRBV4-3	TRBJ2-1	few	CASSQGLNWEQFF	TGCGCCAGCAGCCAAGGGCTAAATTGGGAGCAGTTCTTC
TRBD1	TRBV7-2	TRBJ2-3	few	CASSLVGRQGADTQYF	TGTGCCAGCAGCTTAGTCGGGCGACAGGGGGCAGATACGCAGTATTTT
TRBD2	TRBV6-6	TRBJ2-2	many	CASSQLAGGATGELFF	TGTGCCAGCAGCCAACTAGCGGGAGGGGCCACCGGGGAGCTGTTTTTT
TRBD1	TRBV28	TRBJ1-1	-	CASSPPGQGALNTEAFF	TGTGCCAGCAGTCCTCCGGGACAGGGGGCCTTGAACACTGAAGCTTTCTTT
-	TRBV5-6	TRBJ2-1	-	CASSLQGHDYNEQFF	TGTGCCAGCAGCTTGCAAGGGCATGATTACAATGAGCAGTTCTTC
-	TRBV6-9	TRBJ2-1	many	CASSPRHNEQFF	TGTGCCAGCAGCCCGCGGCACAATGAGCAGTTCTTC
-	TRBV4-3	TRBJ2-3	-	CASSQEPGPSDTQYF	TGCGCCAGCAGCCAAGAACCGGGACCCTCAGATACGCAGTATTTT
TRBD1	TRBV10-3	TRBJ2-7	few	CAISPTAGTGGDEQYF	TGTGCCATCAGTCCCACGGCCGGGACAGGGGGCGACGAGCAGTACTTC
-	TRBV5-1	TRBJ2-1	-	CASSSTGQTYNEQFF	TGCGCCAGCAGCTCCACCGGACAGACCTACAATGAGCAGTTCTTC
-	TRBV10-3	TRBJ2-5	-	CATQREETQYF	TGTGCCACCCAGCGGGAAGAGACCCAGTACTTC
-	TRBV18	TRBJ1-2	many	CASSPLVSGSDGYTF	TGTGCCAGCTCACCATTGGTTTCGGGATCGGATGGCTACACCTTC
TRBD1	TRBV4-3	TRBJ2-1	-	CASSQEQGAYNEQFF	TGCGCCAGCAGCCAAGAACAGGGGGCTTACAATGAGCAGTTCTTC
-	TRBV7-8	TRBJ1-2	-	CASSLGTLLNYGYTF	TGTGCCAGCAGCTTAGGGACGTTACTTAACTATGGCTACACCTTC
TRBD1	TRBV19	TRBJ2-1	few	CASRPGQGRVKQFF	TGTGCCAGTAGGCCGGGACAGGGAAGAGTTAAGCAGTTCTTC
-	TRBV9	TRBJ1-2	-	CASSVGQATVYGYTF	TGTGCCAGCAGCGTAGGACAGGCCACTGTCTATGGCTACACCTTC
-	TRBV11-3	TRBJ2-3	few	CASSLGRRTDTQYF	TGTGCCAGCAGCTTAGGTCGCAGGACAGATACGCAGTATTTT
-	TRBV14	TRBJ1-2	-	CASSQYQGDGYTF	TGTGCCAGCAGCCAATATCAGGGCGATGGCTACACCTTC
-	TRBV5-4	TRBJ1-5	-	CASSLEVDQPQHF	TGTGCCAGCAGCTTGGAGGTAGATCAGCCCCAGCATTTT
-	TRBV11-2	TRBJ2-5	few	CASSPRRAMWETQYF	TGTGCCAGCAGCCCTCGAAGGGCTATGTGGGAGACCCAGTACTTC
TRBD1	TRBV11-2	TRBJ2-4	-	CASSWDSENIQYF	TGTGCCAGCAGCTGGGACAGCGAAAACATTCAGTACTTC
TRBD2	TRBV7-2	TRBJ2-3	many	CASSPRLAASTDTQYF	TGTGCCAGCAGCCCAAGACTAGCGGCAAGCACAGATACGCAGTATTTT
TRBD2	TRBV9	TRBJ2-7	-	CASSVGTSGTEQYF	TGTGCCAGCAGCGTAGGGACTAGCGGGACCGAGCAGTACTTC
-	TRBV2	TRBJ2-2	-	CASSGQVANTGELFF	TGTGCCAGCAGTGGTCAGGTGGCGAACACCGGGGAGCTGTTTTTT
-	TRBV6-5	TRBJ2-7	many	CASTVGANSYEQYF	TGTGCCAGCACGGTCGGGGCAAACTCCTACGAGCAGTACTTC
TRBD2	TRBV6-5	TRBJ2-5	few	CASSSGLRGGPETQYF	TGTGCCAGCAGTTCCGGTTTGCGGGGGGGCCCGGAGACCCAGTACTTC
-	TRBV9	TRBJ2-3	many	CASSADFGTQYF	TGTGCCAGCAGCGCCGACTTCGGTACGCAGTATTTT
TRBD2	TRBV7-6	TRBJ2-5	few	CASSLPGGEETQYF	TGTGCCAGCAGCCTCCCTGGGGGGGAGGAGACCCAGTACTTC
-	TRBV7-2	TRBJ2-3	few	CASSALRGAPDTQYF	TGTGCCAGCAGCGCGTTACGGGGGGCCCCGGATACGCAGTATTTT
-	TRBV7-2	TRBJ1-2	-	CASSRHLYGYTF	TGTGCCAGCAGCCGACATCTCTATGGCTACACCTTC
TRBD2	TRBV11-3	TRBJ2-3	many	CASEAGGPPDTQYF	TGTGCCAGCGAGGCGGGAGGGCCGCCCGATACGCAGTATTTT
TRBD2	TRBV5-4	TRBJ2-1	many	CASSGDGTRDNEQFF	TGTGCCAGCAGCGGAGACGGGACTAGAGACAATGAGCAGTTCTTC